Listed here is a single T cell receptor (beta chain). The CDR3 contains 15 residues. Losses at the gene ends were 4 bases for V and 5 bases for J; bases not matched to a gene: 6. Germline CDR1 is SGHNT and CDR2 is YYREEE (reference sequence). This sample was included in a study of blood T cell repertoires in COVID-19. Study-wide context: PBMCs, B-cell-depleted T cells, or T cells were the source of the cDNA or gDNA that made up the material.

As handled by the study authors: The authors estimated nucleated cell counts from reference gene primer amplification. Only in-frame clones appear in the TCRdb table, and some are missing; sequencing was by immunoSEQ multiplex PCR. That table is the source of V, J and clone size, and D and trimming were worked out from the DNA. This sample has 400,000 to 450,000 clones, with 89% found just once. The Seattle site enrolled patients during active infection and followed them longitudinally. Specimen: peripheral blood. This sequence joins TRBV5-4 and TRBJ1-4; the match to TRBD1 covers 9 bases. This clonotype was obtained from a woman aged 40 to 50 with COVID-19, enrolled during active disease. As DNA, the CDR3 is TGTGCCAGCAGCGTACCGGGACAGGGAAATGAAAAACTGTTTTTT. Encoded protein: CASSVPGQGNEKLFF.